This record covers a single T cell receptor beta chain. What it recognizes is unknown. This sample is drawn from a study of early T cells in non-severe SARS-CoV-2 infection. Study details: Sequencing used unsorted whole-blood bulk RNA, so chains lack pairing.

The library protocol tagged individual cDNA molecules with unique molecular identifiers. TCRdb processed the 5' RACE reads anew with MiXCR; each CDR3 protein has one entry. The table lists 30,000 or so distinct CDR3 sequences, 5.2% of them singletons. Trimming took 6 bases from V and 0 from J, leaving 8 bases between them. The CDR3 spans 13 residues. The V gene's germline CDR1 is ENHRY and CDR2 SYGVKD. Findings of the study overall: Sequences matched to VDJdb favored anti-spike CD8 responses, while private and CD4 specificities were missed.

The sequenced sample consisted of whole blood. This receptor was taken from an adult who was a healthcare worker with PCR-confirmed SARS-CoV-2 infection or an uninfected control (not recorded which). The genes are TRBV10-3 and TRBJ1-1; D might be TRBD1 (5 bases). The CDR3 region is CAISQGLNTEAFF. The CDR3 DNA reads as TGTGCCATCAGCCAGGGACTGAACACTGAAGCTTTCTTT.